This T cell receptor beta chain was retrieved from a study of tumor-infiltrating lymphocytes in localized non-small cell lung cancer. Study in general: Patients included smokers and never-smokers with various histologies, some sampled after neoadjuvant chemotherapy. From each patient, both tumor and uninvolved lung, non-adjacent to tumor, were sampled.

The germline V and J ends were trimmed by 5 bases and 3 bases, with 13 bases remaining between them. This CDR3 is 13 amino acids long. Germline lookup yields CDR1 SQVTM and CDR2 ANQGSEA. The study, taken as a whole, reports: Compared with uninvolved lung, tumors showed higher T cell infiltration by TCRbeta sequencing. Available tissue quantity limited TCR sequencing to a patient subset.

TCRdb's table, derived via immunoSEQ multiplex PCR, lists solely in-frame clones and lacks some. The top ten hold roughly 14% of the sample, which has about 23,000 clones, around 70% seen once. Concerning this clone itself: Its antigen remains unknown.

The clonotype comes from a human donor with non-small cell lung cancer. Input material: lung tumor tissue. The chain carries TRBV29-1 and TRBJ1-1; D is unclear. The DNA for the CDR3 is TGCAGCGTTACCCCCGATGTTTACACTGAAGCTTTCTTT. Protein product: CSVTPDVYTEAFF. Supplemented by reference TRBV29-1 and TRBJ1-1, the full variable domain reads SAVISQKPSRDICQRGTSLTIQCQVDSQVTMMFWYRQQPGQSLTLIATANQGSEATYESGFVIDKFPISRPNLTFSTLTVSNMSPEDSSIYLCSVTPDVYTEAFFGQGTRLTVV.